The entry below gives a single TCR beta chain sequence along with its context. Antigen: not known. Other nucleotide sequences from this sample produce the same CDR3. This entry comes from a study of cytomegalovirus exposure and HLA in healthy donors. Whole-study results and caveats: Earlier findings revealed that most TCR beta V segments proved productive either about 87% or about 30% of the time. The authors later found TCR association rates varying by HLA locus, with DRB1 most and HLA-C fewest.

V was pared by 6 bases and J by 2 bases, with 2 bases of the junction left unmatched. The CDR3 totals 14 residues. The germline gives CDR1 SNHLY, CDR2 FYNNEI. Vbeta (60) and Jbeta (13) primers were used in the PCR. Generated by immunoSEQ multiplex PCR, the TCRdb table keeps only in-frame clones and is missing some. The profile covers approximately 150,000 clones, with 84% appearing a single time and roughly 5.2% taken by the ten largest. The clonotype comes from a girl aged 5 to 17 in good health and CMV-seropositive. This rearrangement joins TRBV2 to TRBJ1-2, with 11 bases matching TRBD1. The specimen sequenced was PBMCs. This CDR3 reads CASSGQGANYGYTF. The CDR3 region has the DNA TGTGCCAGCAGCGGACAGGGGGCAAACTATGGCTACACCTTC.